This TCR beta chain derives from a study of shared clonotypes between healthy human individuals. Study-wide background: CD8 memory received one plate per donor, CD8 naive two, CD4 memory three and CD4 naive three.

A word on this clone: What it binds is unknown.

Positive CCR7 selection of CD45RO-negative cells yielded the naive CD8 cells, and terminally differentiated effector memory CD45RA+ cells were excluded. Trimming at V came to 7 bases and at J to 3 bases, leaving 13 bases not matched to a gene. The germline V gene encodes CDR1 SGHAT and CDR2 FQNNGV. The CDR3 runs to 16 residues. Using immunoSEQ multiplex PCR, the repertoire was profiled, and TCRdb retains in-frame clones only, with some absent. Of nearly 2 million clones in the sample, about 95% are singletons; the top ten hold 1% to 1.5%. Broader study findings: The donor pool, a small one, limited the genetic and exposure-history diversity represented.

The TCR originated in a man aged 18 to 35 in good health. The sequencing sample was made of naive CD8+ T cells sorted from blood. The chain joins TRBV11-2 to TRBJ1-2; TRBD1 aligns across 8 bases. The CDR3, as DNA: TGTGCCAGCATCCTAGGTGGGGCAGGGGGCGACTATGGCTACACCTTC. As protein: CASILGGAGGDYGYTF.